The entry below describes one T cell receptor beta chain. The antigen remains undetermined. This CDR3 is built from 15 residues. The germline gives CDR1 MGHRA, CDR2 YSYEKL. The V and J ends lost 4 bases and 5 bases respectively, with 17 bases between them. Described time point: blood 2 weeks post-SBRT. Indicated treatment: 15 Gy SBRT to primary tumor, nephrectomy 4 weeks later. Produced via immunoSEQ multiplex PCR; TCRdb's table is partial and in-frame only. Altogether tens of thousands of clones are present, 86% being singletons, with the ten largest covering more than 20%. This entry is derived from a study of radiation and T cells in renal cell carcinoma. Findings of the study overall: In blood, top tumor clones expanded by 2 weeks, shrinking by 4.

This material consisted of blood, taken from a patient whose treatment included radiotherapy and nephrectomy. This TCR was recovered from a woman aged 45-59 years with renal cell carcinoma. The genes are TRBV4-1 and TRBJ2-5; possibly TRBD1 for D (6 bases). The CDR3: CASSRLKGEGETQYF. For the CDR3, the DNA is TGCGCCAGCAGCCGCCTCAAGGGGGAAGGGGAGACCCAGTACTTC.